The sequence of this TCR beta chain was determined in a study of early stage breast cancer tumors. Overall study context: Most of the 16 invasive tumors were ER+, PR+ and HER2-.

Germline V lookup: CDR1 MGHRA, CDR2 YSYEKL. The CDR3 runs 14 residues. V trimming: 4 bases; J trimming: 1 base; junction bases outside the gene matches: 0. Study-wide results and caveats: Tumor and normal breast were distinguished via blood comparison in most of the 16 patients. Tumors had roughly 2.4-fold higher T cell density and higher clonality than adjacent normal breast tissue.

Each sample had two DNA replicates, roughly 0.5 ug blood or about 1.5 ug tissue. The assay was immunoSEQ multiplex PCR, and TCRdb's table has in-frame clones only and misses some. The sample includes tens of thousands of clones, 75% to 90% seen only once; the top ten take roughly 13%. About this clone: Its specificity is not known.

This TCR came from a person in their 60s with breast cancer. What was sequenced was blood. The chain combines TRBV4-1 with TRBJ2-3; the match to TRBD2 covers 9 bases. The CDR3 loop is CASSLAGGTDTQYF. The CDR3 DNA is TGCGCCAGCAGCCTAGCGGGAGGCACAGATACGCAGTATTTT.